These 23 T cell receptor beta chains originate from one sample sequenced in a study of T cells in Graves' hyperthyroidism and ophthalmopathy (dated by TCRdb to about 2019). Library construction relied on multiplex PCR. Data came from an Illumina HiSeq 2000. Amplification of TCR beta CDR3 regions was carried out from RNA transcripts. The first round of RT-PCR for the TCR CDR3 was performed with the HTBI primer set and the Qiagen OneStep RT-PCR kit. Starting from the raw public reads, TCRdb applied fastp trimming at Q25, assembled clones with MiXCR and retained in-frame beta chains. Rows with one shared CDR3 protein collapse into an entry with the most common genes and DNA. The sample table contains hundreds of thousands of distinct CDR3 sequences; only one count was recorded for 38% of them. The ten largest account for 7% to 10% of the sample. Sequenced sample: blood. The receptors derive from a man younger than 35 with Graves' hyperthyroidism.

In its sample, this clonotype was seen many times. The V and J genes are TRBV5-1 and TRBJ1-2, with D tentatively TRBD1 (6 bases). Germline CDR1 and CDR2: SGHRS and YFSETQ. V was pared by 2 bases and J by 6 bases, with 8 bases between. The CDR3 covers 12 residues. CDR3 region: CASSLDRNGYTF. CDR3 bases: TGCGCCAGCAGCTTAGACAGGAATGGCTACACCTTC.

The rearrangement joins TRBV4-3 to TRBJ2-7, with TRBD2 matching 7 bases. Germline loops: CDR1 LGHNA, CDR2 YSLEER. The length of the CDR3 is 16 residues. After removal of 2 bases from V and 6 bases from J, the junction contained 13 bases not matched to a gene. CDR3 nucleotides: TGCGCCAGCAGCCAAAACGTTGGCGGGAGAGGAGGCGAGCAGTACTTC. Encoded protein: CASSQNVGGRGGEQYF.

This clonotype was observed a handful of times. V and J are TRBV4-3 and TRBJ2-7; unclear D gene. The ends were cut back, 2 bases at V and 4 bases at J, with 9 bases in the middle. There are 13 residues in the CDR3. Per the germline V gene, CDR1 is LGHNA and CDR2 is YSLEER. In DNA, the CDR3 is TGCGCCAGCAGCCAATCACCTCTTTACGAGCAGTACTTC. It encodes CASSQSPLYEQYF.

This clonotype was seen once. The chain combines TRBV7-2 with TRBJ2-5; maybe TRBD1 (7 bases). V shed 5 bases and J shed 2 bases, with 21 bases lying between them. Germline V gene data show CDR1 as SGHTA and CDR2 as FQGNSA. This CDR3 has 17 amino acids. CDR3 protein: CASSPRTGAGIQETQYF. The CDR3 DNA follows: TGTGCCAGCAGCCCGCGAACAGGGGCGGGGATTCAAGAGACCCAGTACTTC. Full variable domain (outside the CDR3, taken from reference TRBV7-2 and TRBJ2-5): GAGVSQSPSNKVTEKGKDVELRCDPISGHTALYWYRQSLGQGLEFLIYFQGNSAPDKSGLPSDRFSAERTGGSVSTLTIQRTQQEDSAVYLCASSPRTGAGIQETQYFGPGTRLLVL.

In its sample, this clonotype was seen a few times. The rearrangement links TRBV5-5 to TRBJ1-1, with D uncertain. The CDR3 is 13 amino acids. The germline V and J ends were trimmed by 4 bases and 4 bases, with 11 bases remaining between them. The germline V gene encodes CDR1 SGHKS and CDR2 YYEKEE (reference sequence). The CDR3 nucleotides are TGTGCCAGCAGCCAGACCTGGGGCACTGAAGCTTTCTTT. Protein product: CASSQTWGTEAFF. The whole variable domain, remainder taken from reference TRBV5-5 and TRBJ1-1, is DAGVTQSPTHLIKTRGQQVTLRCSPISGHKSVSWYQQVLGQGPQFIFQYYEKEERGRGNFPDRFSARQFPNYSSELNVNALLLGDSALYLCASSQTWGTEAFFGQGTRLTVV.

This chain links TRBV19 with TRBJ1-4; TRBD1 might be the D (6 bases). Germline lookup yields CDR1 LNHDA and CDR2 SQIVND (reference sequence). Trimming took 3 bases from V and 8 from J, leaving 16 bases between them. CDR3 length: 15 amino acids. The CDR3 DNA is TGTGCCAGTAGTATCGGACAGTCCTATGGCGAAAAACTGTTTTTT. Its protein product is CASSIGQSYGEKLFF.

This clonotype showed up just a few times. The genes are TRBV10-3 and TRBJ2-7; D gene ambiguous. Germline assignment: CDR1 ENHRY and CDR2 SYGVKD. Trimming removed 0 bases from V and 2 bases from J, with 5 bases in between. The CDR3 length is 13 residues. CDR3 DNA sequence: TGTGCCATCAGTGAGTCGTACACCTACGAGCAGTACTTC. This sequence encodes CAISESYTYEQYF.

Here the CDR3 reads CASSFRAGGLETQYF. The CDR3 DNA is TGTGCCAGCAGCTTCCGAGCGGGAGGGTTGGAGACCCAGTACTTC. The chain carries TRBV7-9 and TRBJ2-5; 10 nucleotides align to TRBD2. Losses at the gene ends were 3 bases for V and 5 bases for J; bases not matched to a gene: 6. This CDR3 is 15 amino acids long. Germline CDR1 reads SEHNR; CDR2 reads FQNEAQ (reference sequence).

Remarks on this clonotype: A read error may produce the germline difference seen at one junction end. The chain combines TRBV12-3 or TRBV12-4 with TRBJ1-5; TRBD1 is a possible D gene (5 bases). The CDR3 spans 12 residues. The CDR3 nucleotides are TGTGCCAGCAGTGGGGGGACTCAGCCCCGGCATTTT. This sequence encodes CASSGGTQPRHF.

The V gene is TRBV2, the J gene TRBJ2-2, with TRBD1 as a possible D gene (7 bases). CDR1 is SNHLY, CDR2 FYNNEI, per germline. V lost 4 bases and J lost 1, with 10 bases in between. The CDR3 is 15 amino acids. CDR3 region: CASSGQGGNTGELFF. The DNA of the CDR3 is TGTGCCAGCAGTGGGCAGGGGGGGAACACCGGGGAGCTGTTTTTT. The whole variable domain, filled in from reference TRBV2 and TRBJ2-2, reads EPEVTQTPSHQVTQMGQEVILRCVPISNHLYFYWYRQILGQKVEFLVSFYNNEISEKSEIFDDQFSVERPDGSNFTLKIRSTKLEDSAMYFCASSGQGGNTGELFFGEGSRLTVL.

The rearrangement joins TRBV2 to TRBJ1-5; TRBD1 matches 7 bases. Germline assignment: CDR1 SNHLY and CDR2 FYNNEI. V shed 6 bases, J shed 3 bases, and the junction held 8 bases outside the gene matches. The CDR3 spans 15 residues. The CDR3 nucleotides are TGTGCCAGCAGCTCCGGGACAGCTCACAATCAGCCCCAGCATTTT. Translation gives CASSSGTAHNQPQHF.

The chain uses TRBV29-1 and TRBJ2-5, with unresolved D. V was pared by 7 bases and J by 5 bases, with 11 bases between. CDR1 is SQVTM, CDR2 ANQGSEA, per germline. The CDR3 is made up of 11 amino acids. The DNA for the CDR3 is TGCAGCGCACCTGGTGCGGAGACCCAGTACTTC. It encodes CSAPGAETQYF.

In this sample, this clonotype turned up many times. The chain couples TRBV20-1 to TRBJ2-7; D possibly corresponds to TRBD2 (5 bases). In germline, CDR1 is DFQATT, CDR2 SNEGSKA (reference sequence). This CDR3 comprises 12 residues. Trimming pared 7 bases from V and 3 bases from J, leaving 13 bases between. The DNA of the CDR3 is TGCAGTGGGGGAGAAGGGCTCTACGAGCAGTACTTC. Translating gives CSGGEGLYEQYF.

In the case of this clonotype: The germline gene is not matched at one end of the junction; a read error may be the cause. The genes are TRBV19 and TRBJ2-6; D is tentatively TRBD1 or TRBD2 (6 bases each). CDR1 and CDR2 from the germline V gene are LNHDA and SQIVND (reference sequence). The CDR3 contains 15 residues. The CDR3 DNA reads TGTGCCAGTAGTCAGCAGGGGACTGGGGCCAACGTCCCGACTTTC. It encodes CASSQQGTGANVPTF. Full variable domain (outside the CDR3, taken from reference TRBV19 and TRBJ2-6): DGGITQSPKYLFRKEGQNVTLSCEQNLNHDAMYWYRQDPGQGLRLIYYSQIVNDFQKGDIAEGYSVSREKKESFPLTVTSAQKNPTAFYLCASSQQGTGANVPTFGAGSRLTVL.

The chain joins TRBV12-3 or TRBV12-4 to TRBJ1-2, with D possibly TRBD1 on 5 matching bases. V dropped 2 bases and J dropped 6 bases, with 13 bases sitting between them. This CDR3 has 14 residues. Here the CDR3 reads CASSLSGVVHGYTF. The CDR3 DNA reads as TGTGCCAGCAGTTTATCGGGGGTAGTGCATGGCTACACCTTC.

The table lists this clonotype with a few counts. The CDR3 loop is CAISRMGGKNTGELFF. CDR3 bases: TGTGCCATCAGCCGGATGGGCGGCAAGAACACCGGGGAGCTGTTTTTT. V and J are TRBV10-3 and TRBJ2-2; D is unclear. The CDR3 consists of 16 residues. Deletions cut 6 bases from V and 1 base from J, with 15 bases between. Germline V gene lookup returns CDR1 ENHRY and CDR2 SYGVKD.

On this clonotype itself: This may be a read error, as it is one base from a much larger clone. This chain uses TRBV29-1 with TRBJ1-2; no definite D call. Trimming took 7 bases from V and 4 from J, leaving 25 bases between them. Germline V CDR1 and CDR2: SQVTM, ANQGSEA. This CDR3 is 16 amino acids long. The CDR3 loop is CSAETLDGSGVYGYTF. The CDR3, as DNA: TGCAGCGCCGAAACACTGGACGGTTCGGGAGTCTATGGCTACACCTTC. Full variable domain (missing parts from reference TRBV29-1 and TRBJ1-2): SAVISQKPSRDICQRGTSLTIQCQVDSQVTMMFWYRQQPGQSLTLIATANQGSEATYESGFVIDKFPISRPNLTFSTLTVSNMSPEDSSIYLCSAETLDGSGVYGYTFGSGTRLTVV.

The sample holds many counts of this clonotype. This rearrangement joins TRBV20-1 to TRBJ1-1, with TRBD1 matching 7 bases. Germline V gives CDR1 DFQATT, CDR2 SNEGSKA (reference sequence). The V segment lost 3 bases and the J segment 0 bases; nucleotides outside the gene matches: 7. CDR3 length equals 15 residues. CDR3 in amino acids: CSASRGRVMNTEAFF. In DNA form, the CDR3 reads TGCAGTGCTAGCAGGGGGAGGGTGATGAACACTGAAGCTTTCTTT.

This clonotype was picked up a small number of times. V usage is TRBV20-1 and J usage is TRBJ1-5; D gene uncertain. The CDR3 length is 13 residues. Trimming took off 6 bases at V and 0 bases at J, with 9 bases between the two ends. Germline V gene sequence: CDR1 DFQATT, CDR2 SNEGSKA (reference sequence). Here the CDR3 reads CSALDDSNQPQHF. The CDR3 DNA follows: TGCAGTGCCCTTGACGATAGCAATCAGCCCCAGCATTTT.

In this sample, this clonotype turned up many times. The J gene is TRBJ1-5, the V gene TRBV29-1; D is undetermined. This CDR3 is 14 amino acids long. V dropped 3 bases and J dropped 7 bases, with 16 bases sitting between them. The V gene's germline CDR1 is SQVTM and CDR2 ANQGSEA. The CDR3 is CSVDYGPVAQPQHF. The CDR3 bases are TGCAGCGTTGATTACGGACCCGTGGCACAGCCCCAGCATTTT. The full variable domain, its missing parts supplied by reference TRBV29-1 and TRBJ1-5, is SAVISQKPSRDICQRGTSLTIQCQVDSQVTMMFWYRQQPGQSLTLIATANQGSEATYESGFVIDKFPISRPNLTFSTLTVSNMSPEDSSIYLCSVDYGPVAQPQHFGDGTRLSIL.

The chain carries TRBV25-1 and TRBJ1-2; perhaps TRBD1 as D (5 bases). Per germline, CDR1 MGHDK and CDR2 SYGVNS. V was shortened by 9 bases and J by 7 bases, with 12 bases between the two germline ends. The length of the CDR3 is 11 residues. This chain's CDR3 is CASLGEGGYTF. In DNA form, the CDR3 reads TGTGCCAGTTTAGGGGAGGGTGGCTACACCTTC.

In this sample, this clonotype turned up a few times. Here the CDR3 reads CASSLYAASHTEAFF. CDR3 sequence (DNA): TGTGCCAGCAGTTTATATGCAGCTTCCCACACTGAAGCTTTCTTT. This chain connects TRBV28 to TRBJ1-1; D not resolved. Trimming shortened V by 1 base and J by 3 bases, and 12 bases separated the two germline ends. The V gene's germline CDR1 is MDHEN and CDR2 SYDVKM. This CDR3 comprises 15 residues.

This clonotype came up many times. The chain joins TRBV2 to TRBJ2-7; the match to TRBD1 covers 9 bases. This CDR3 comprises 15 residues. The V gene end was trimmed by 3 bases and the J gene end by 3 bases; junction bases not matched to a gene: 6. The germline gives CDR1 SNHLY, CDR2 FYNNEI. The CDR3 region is CASSDPGQGDYEQYF. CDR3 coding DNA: TGTGCCAGCAGTGATCCGGGACAGGGCGACTACGAGCAGTACTTC. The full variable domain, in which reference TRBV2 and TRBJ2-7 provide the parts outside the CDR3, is EPEVTQTPSHQVTQMGQEVILRCVPISNHLYFYWYRQILGQKVEFLVSFYNNEISEKSEIFDDQFSVERPDGSNFTLKIRSTKLEDSAMYFCASSDPGQGDYEQYFGPGTRLTVT.